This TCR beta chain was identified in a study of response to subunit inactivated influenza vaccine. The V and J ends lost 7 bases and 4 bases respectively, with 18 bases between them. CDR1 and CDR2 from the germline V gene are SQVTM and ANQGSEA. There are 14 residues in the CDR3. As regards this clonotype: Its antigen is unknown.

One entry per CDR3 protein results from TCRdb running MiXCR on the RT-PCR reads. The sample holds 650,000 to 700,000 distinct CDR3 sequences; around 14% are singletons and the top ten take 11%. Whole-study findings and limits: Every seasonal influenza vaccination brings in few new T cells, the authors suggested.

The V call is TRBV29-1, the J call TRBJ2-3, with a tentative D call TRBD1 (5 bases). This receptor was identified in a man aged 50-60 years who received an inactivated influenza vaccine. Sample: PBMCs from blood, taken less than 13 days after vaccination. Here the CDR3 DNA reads TGCAGCGGGGGCCCTAGTTGGGAATCAGATACGCAGTATTTT. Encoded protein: CSGGPSWESDTQYF.